This T cell receptor (beta chain) comes out of a study of lymphopenia after photon versus proton radiotherapy. Germline CDR1 and CDR2: SNHLY and FYNNEI. The CDR3 runs 14 residues. With 6 bases removed from V and 8 bases from J, the gap between germline ends came to 19 bases. Sequencing used immunoSEQ multiplex PCR; TCRdb keeps in-frame clones, though not all of them. The sample lists about 25,000 clones, less than 90% occurring once. The V and J genes are TRBV2 and TRBJ1-2; perhaps TRBD1 as D (6 bases). This receptor was identified in a woman in her forties or fifties with pancreatic cancer. Sequenced material: peripheral blood, taken from a patient treated with photon-based radiotherapy. The CDR3 coding sequence is TGTGCCAGCAGGGACGGTGGGGGGCTGGAGGGCTACACCTTC. Protein sequence: CASRDGGGLEGYTF.